A single count supports the clone carrying this T cell receptor beta chain. The assay was immunoSEQ multiplex PCR, and TCRdb's table has in-frame clones only and misses some. The sample carries 65,000 to 70,000 clones, around 73% recorded once. The data originate from a study of OX40 agonist ivuxolimab in advanced cancers. CDR1 is KGHSH, CDR2 LQKENI, per germline. V dropped 3 bases and J dropped 15; count of bases not matched to a gene: 14. CDR3 length: 14 residues. Sequenced here: CD4+ or CD8+ T cells sorted from blood, sampled in a trial of the OX40 agonist ivuxolimab. This TCR derives from an adult with an advanced solid tumor such as melanoma, head and neck, liver or kidney cancer. This chain uses TRBV18 with TRBJ2-1; TRBD1 agrees at 7 bases. The CDR3 sequence is CASSPTGPERFLFF. The CDR3 DNA reads TGTGCCAGCTCACCGACAGGGCCAGAGAGGTTTCTGTTCTTC.